These T cell receptor beta chains were read from a single sample in a study of OX40 agonist ivuxolimab in advanced cancers. TCRdb's copy holds only in-frame clones and misses some; the assay was immunoSEQ multiplex PCR. This table holds 60,000 to 75,000 clones, more than 70% found once. Source: CD4+ or CD8+ T cells sorted from blood, taken in a trial of the OX40 agonist ivuxolimab. Receptors were obtained from an adult with an advanced solid tumor such as melanoma, head and neck, liver or kidney cancer. CDR3s include the opening cysteine and the closing phenylalanine or tryptophan. The order of the fields is J gene, D gene, CDR3 length, clone size, V gene, CDR3 protein, CDR3 DNA. A D gene is named only where the DNA matches it firmly. Clone size is shown for a subset of rows, as once, few, many or a class of expanded clone.

J: TRBJ2-1; D: NA; length: 15; size: NA; V: TRBV12-5; CDR3: CASGLDRPVYNEQFF; DNA: TGTGCTAGTGGTTTGGACAGGCCAGTCTACAATGAGCAGTTCTTC
J: TRBJ1-2; D: NA; length: 13; size: once; V: TRBV7-3; CDR3: CASSIGRSGGYTF; DNA: TGTGCCAGCAGCATTGGACGGAGCGGGGGCTACACCTTC
J: TRBJ1-1; D: NA; length: 15; size: NA; V: TRBV5-6; CDR3: CASSRLWALNTEAFF; DNA: TGTGCCAGCAGCCGGCTTTGGGCCCTGAACACTGAAGCTTTCTTT
J: TRBJ2-7; D: NA; length: 12; size: NA; V: TRBV28; CDR3: CATRRGLYEQYF; DNA: TGTGCCACCCGAAGGGGACTCTACGAGCAGTACTTC
J: TRBJ1-1; D: TRBD1; length: 14; size: NA; V: TRBV5-1; CDR3: CASSSRQGDTEAFF; DNA: TGCGCCAGCAGCTCCCGACAGGGGGACACTGAAGCTTTCTTT
J: TRBJ1-2; D: NA; length: 15; size: NA; V: TRBV27; CDR3: CASSLIPGLNYGYTF; DNA: TGTGCCAGCAGTTTAATCCCAGGCTTAAACTATGGCTACACCTTC
J: TRBJ2-7; D: NA; length: 15; size: NA; V: TRBV29-1; CDR3: CSVGSPRTAGYEQYF; DNA: TGCAGCGTTGGAAGCCCCAGGACAGCCGGATACGAGCAGTACTTC
J: TRBJ2-5; D: NA; length: 13; size: NA; V: TRBV11-3; CDR3: CASSFSRQETQYF; DNA: TGTGCCAGCAGCTTTTCCAGGCAAGAGACCCAGTACTTC
J: TRBJ1-4; D: TRBD1; length: 17; size: NA; V: TRBV27; CDR3: CASSPSDRGLSGEKLFF; DNA: TGTGCCAGCAGTCCTTCGGACAGGGGGCTGTCAGGTGAAAAACTGTTTTTT
J: TRBJ2-7; D: TRBD1; length: 15; size: few; V: TRBV6-5; CDR3: CASSYSRQGGYEQYF; DNA: TGTGCCAGCAGTTACTCGAGACAGGGGGGGTACGAGCAGTACTTC
J: TRBJ2-7; D: NA; length: 13; size: NA; V: TRBV6-5; CDR3: CASSYSRGTEQYF; DNA: TGTGCCAGCAGTTACTCGAGAGGGACCGAGCAGTACTTC
J: TRBJ2-7; D: NA; length: 13; size: NA; V: TRBV5-6; CDR3: CASSPTGPYEQYF; DNA: TGTGCCAGCAGCCCTACAGGGCCCTACGAGCAGTACTTC
J: TRBJ2-3; D: TRBD1; length: 15; size: NA; V: TRBV5-4; CDR3: CASSLRDRFLDTQYF; DNA: TGTGCCAGCAGCCTCCGGGACAGGTTTTTGGATACGCAGTATTTT
J: TRBJ2-3; D: TRBD1; length: 14; size: NA; V: TRBV10-3; CDR3: CAIRIDRASDTQYF; DNA: TGTGCCATCAGAATAGACAGGGCCTCAGATACGCAGTATTTT
J: TRBJ2-6; D: NA; length: 19; size: NA; V: TRBV28; CDR3: CASSPVSGGLRRGANVLTF; DNA: TGTGCCAGCAGTCCCGTCAGTGGGGGATTACGGAGGGGGGCCAACGTCCTGACTTTC
J: TRBJ2-1; D: TRBD2; length: 16; size: NA; V: TRBV2; CDR3: CASLDSTSGPYNEQFF; DNA: TGTGCCAGCTTGGACAGCACTAGCGGACCCTACAATGAGCAGTTCTTC
J: TRBJ1-2; D: TRBD1; length: 17; size: NA; V: TRBV27; CDR3: CASSLSIAGQGNYGYTF; DNA: TGTGCCAGCAGTTTATCTATTGCGGGACAGGGGAACTATGGCTACACCTTC
J: TRBJ2-5; D: NA; length: 15; size: NA; V: TRBV5-4; CDR3: CASSFLRGGAETQYF; DNA: TGTGCCAGCAGCTTTTTGCGCGGTGGGGCGGAGACCCAGTACTTC
J: TRBJ2-1; D: TRBD2; length: 14; size: NA; V: TRBV7-2; CDR3: CASYLTSGHNEQFF; DNA: TGTGCCAGTTATTTGACTAGCGGCCACAATGAGCAGTTCTTC
J: TRBJ2-2; D: NA; length: 14; size: NA; V: TRBV4-1; CDR3: CASTWAGNTGELFF; DNA: TGCGCCAGCACCTGGGCGGGGAACACCGGGGAGCTGTTTTTT
J: TRBJ2-1; D: TRBD2; length: 19; size: NA; V: TRBV18; CDR3: CASSPQATSGRSSYNEQFF; DNA: TGTGCCAGCTCACCACAGGCGACTAGCGGGAGGAGCTCCTACAATGAGCAGTTCTTC
J: TRBJ2-1; D: NA; length: 14; size: NA; V: TRBV5-4; CDR3: CASSLVDGGNEQFF; DNA: TGTGCCAGCAGCTTAGTCGACGGGGGCAATGAGCAGTTCTTC
J: TRBJ2-1; D: NA; length: 14; size: NA; V: TRBV9; CDR3: CASSVMGAINEQFF; DNA: TGTGCCAGCAGCGTAATGGGGGCGATCAATGAGCAGTTCTTC
J: TRBJ1-4; D: TRBD1; length: 17; size: NA; V: TRBV7-6; CDR3: CASSLAPKGAFNEKLFF; DNA: TGTGCCAGCAGCTTAGCTCCCAAGGGGGCCTTTAATGAAAAACTGTTTTTT
J: TRBJ1-1; D: TRBD1; length: 17; size: NA; V: TRBV4-1; CDR3: CASSHRTGKVEDTEAFF; DNA: TGCGCCAGCAGCCATCGGACAGGGAAGGTAGAAGACACTGAAGCTTTCTTT
J: TRBJ1-2; D: NA; length: 14; size: NA; V: TRBV6-1; CDR3: CASSEAWAGNGYTF; DNA: TGTGCCAGCAGTGAAGCCTGGGCTGGGAATGGCTACACCTTC